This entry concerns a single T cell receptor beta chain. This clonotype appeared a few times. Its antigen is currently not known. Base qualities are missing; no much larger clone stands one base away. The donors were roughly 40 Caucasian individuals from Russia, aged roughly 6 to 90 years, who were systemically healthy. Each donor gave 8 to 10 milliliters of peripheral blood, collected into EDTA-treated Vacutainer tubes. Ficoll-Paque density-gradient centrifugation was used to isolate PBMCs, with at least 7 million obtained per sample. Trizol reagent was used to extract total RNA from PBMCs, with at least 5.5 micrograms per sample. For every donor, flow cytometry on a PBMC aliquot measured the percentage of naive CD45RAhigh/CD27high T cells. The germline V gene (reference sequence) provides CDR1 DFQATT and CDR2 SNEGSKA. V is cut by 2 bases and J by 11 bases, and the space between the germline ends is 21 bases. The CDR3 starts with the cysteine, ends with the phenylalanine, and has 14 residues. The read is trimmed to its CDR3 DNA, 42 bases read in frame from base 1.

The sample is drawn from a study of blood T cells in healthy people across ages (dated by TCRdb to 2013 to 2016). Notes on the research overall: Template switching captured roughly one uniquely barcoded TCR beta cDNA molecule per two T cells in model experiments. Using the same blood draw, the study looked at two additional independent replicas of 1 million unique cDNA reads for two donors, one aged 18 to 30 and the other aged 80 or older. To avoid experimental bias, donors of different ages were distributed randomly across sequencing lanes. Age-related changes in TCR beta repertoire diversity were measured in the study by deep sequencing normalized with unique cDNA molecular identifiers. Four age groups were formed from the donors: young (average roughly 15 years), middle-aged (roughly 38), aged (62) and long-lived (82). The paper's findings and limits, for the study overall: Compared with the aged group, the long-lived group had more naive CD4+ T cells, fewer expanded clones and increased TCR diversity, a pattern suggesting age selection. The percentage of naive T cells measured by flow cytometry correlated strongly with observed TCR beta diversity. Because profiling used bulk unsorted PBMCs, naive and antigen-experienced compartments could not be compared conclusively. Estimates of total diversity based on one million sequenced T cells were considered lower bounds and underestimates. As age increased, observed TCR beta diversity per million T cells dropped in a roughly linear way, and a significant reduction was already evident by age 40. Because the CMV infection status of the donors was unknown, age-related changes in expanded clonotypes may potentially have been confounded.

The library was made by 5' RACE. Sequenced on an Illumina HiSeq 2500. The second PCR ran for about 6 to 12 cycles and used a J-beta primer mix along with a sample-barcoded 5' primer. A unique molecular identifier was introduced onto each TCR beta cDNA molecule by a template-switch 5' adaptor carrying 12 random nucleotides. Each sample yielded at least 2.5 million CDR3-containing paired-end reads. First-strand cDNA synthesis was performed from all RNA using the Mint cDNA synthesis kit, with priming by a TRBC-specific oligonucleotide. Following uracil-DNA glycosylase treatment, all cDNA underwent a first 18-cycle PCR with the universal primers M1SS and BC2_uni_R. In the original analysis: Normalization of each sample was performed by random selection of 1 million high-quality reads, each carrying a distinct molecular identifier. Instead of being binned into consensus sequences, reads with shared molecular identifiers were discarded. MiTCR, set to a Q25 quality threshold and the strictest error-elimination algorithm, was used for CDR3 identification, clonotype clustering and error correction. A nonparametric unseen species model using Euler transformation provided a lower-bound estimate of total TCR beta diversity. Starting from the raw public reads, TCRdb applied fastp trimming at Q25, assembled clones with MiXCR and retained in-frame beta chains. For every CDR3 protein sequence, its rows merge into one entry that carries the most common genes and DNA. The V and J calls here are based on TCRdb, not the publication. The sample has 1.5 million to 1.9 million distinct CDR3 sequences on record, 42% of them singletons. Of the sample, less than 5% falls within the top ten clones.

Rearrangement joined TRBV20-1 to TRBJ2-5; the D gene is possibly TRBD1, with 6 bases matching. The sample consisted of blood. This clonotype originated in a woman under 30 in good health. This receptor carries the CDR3 CSARSGGDYNEQYF. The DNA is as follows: TGCAGTGCTAGAAGTGGGGGCGACTACAATGAGCAGTACTTC.